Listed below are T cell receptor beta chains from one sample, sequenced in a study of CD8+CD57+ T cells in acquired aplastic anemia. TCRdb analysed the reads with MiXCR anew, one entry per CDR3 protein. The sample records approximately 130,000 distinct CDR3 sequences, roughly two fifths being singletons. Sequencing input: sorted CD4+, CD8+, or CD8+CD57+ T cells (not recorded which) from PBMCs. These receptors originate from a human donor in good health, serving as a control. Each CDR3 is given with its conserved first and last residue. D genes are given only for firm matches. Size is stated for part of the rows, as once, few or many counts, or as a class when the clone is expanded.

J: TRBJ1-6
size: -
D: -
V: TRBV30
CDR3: CAWRERGGSPLHF
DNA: TGTGCCTGGAGAGAGCGGGGCGGGTCACCCCTCCACTTT

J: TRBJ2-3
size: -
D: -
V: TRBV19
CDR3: CASSSPRGTDTQYF
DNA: TGTGCCAGTAGTTCCCCCCGGGGCACAGATACGCAGTATTTT

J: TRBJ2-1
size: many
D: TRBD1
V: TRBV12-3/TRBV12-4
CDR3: CASSLLGQGGNEQFF
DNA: TGTGCCAGCAGCCTTCTAGGACAGGGGGGGAATGAGCAGTTCTTC

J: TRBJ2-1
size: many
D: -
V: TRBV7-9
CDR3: CASSSWTYNEQFF
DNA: TGTGCCAGCAGCTCCTGGACGTACAATGAGCAGTTCTTC

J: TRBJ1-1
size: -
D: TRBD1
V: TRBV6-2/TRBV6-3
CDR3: CASSYSIRDRGGTEAFF
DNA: TGTGCCAGCAGTTACTCGATCAGGGACAGGGGAGGGACTGAAGCTTTCTTT

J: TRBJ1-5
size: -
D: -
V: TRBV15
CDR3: CATSREQSGNQPQHF
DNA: TGTGCCACCAGCAGAGAACAGTCCGGGAATCAGCCCCAGCATTTT

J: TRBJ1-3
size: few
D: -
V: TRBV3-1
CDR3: CASSWTDSGNTIYF
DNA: TGTGCCAGCAGCTGGACAGACTCTGGAAACACCATATATTTT

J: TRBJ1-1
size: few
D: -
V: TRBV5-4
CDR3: CASSQGIQGRYTEAFF
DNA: TGTGCCAGCAGCCAAGGAATTCAGGGTCGGTACACTGAAGCTTTCTTT

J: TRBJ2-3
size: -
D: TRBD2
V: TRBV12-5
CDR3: CASGLADARAGGLTDTQYF
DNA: TGTGCTAGTGGTTTGGCCGACGCCCGAGCGGGAGGTTTAACAGATACGCAGTATTTT

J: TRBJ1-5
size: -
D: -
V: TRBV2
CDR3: CASSESQHF
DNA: TGTGCCAGCAGTGAATCCCAGCATTTT

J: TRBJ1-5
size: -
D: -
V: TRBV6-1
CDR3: CASSRAGVGQPQHF
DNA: TGTGCCAGCAGTCGGGCAGGGGTCGGCCAGCCCCAGCATTTT

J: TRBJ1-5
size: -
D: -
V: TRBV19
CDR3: CASRSGNRPGQLQHF
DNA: TGTGCCAGTAGATCCGGTAACCGTCCCGGTCAGCTCCAGCATTTT

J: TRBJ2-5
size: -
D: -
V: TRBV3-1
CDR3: CASSQAETQYF
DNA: TGTGCCAGCAGCCAAGCAGAGACCCAGTACTTC

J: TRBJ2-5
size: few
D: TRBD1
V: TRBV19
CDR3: CASSVTGGLETQYF
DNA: TGTGCCAGTAGTGTCACAGGGGGTCTGGAGACCCAGTACTTC

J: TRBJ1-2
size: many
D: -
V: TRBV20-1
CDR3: CSARDAVGSLGYTF
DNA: TGCAGTGCTAGAGATGCGGTGGGGTCTCTTGGCTACACCTTC

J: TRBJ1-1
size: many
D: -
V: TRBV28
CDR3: CASSTDPFAEAFF
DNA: TGTGCCAGCAGCACGGACCCGTTCGCTGAAGCTTTCTTT

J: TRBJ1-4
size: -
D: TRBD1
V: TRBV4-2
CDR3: CASSRTGGEKLFF
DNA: TGTGCCAGCAGCCGGACAGGGGGTGAAAAACTGTTTTTT

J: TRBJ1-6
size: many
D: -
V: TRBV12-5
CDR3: CASGGSGNSPLHF
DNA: TGTGCTAGTGGAGGTTCGGGGAATTCACCCCTCCACTTT

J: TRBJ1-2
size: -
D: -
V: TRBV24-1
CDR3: CATSVGAGGENYGYTF
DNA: TGTGCCACCAGTGTCGGGGCCGGGGGCGAGAACTATGGCTACACCTTC

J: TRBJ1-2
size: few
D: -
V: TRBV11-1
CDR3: CASSYGRFRNLQHGYTF
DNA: TGTGCCAGCAGTTACGGACGGTTCCGGAACCTACAGCATGGCTACACCTTC

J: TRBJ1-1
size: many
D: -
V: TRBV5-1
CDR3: CASSTGVNTEAFF
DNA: TGCGCCAGCTCAACGGGGGTGAACACTGAAGCTTTCTTT

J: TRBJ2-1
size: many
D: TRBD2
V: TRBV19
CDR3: CASRKAGTSVFNEQFF
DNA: TGTGCCAGTAGAAAGGCCGGGACTAGTGTGTTCAATGAGCAGTTCTTC